Below, 10 T cell receptor beta chains from the same sample are listed, as sequenced in a study of vaccination and CD4 T cells after COVID-19. Once obtained from cultured CD4+ T cells, the DNA was sequenced using the Oncomine TCR Beta short-read assay. TCRdb re-called the PCR reads with MiXCR, one entry per CDR3 protein. The table shows 13,000 to 15,000 distinct CDR3 sequences, with about 30% occurring only once. These receptors have no identified antigens. Treatment in this sample: approximately 9-day PBMC culture with coronavirus spike peptide pools or control peptides (ViraFEST assay). Sequenced input: CD4+ T cells from blood, cultured in vitro. The receptors originated from a human donor who had recovered from COVID-19.

This clonotype was counted a few times. The gene calls are TRBV20-1 and TRBJ2-5; D uncertain. V was clipped by 3 bases and J by 5 bases, with 4 bases between them. This CDR3 contains 10 residues. The germline CDR1 and CDR2 sequences are DFQATT and SNEGSKA (reference sequence). As DNA, the CDR3 is TGCAGTGCTAGCGGGGAGACCCAGTACTTC. Translated: CSASGETQYF.

This clonotype was observed a handful of times. This chain joins TRBV5-1 and TRBJ2-5; a weak D match, TRBD2 (5 bases). Trimming left V 3 bases short and J 5 bases short, with 17 bases between. Germline CDR1 reads SGHRS; CDR2 reads YFSETQ. The CDR3 spans 15 residues. As DNA, the CDR3 is TGCGCCAGCAGCTCAAGGACTCTCTCACGGGAGACCCAGTACTTC. It specifies CASSSRTLSRETQYF.

This chain joins TRBV12-3 or TRBV12-4 and TRBJ1-2; the D is unclear. The CDR3 has 13 residues. V gave up 6 bases and J gave up 1 base, with 9 bases separating them. The CDR3 DNA is TGTGCCAGCAGCTCAAGTAATAACTATGGCTACACCTTC. Encoded protein: CASSSSNNYGYTF.

This chain connects TRBV4-1 to TRBJ1-5, with D hard to call. CDR3 length: 13 residues. Trimming took off 0 bases at V and 11 bases at J, with 11 bases between the two ends. The germline gives CDR1 MGHRA, CDR2 YSYEKL. The CDR3 spells CASSQELASTQHF. CDR3 bases: TGCGCCAGCAGCCAAGAGTTGGCGTCTACCCAGCATTTT.

This clonotype was detected only a few times. This chain connects TRBV29-1 to TRBJ2-3; TRBD1 matches at 11 bases. CDR1 is SQVTM and CDR2 is ANQGSEA in the germline V gene. The V gene end was trimmed by 4 bases and the J gene end by 10 bases; junction bases not matched to a gene: 7. This CDR3 region has 13 residues. CDR3 nucleotide sequence: TGCAGCGTTGGGGACAGGGGGGGTTGGTCGCAGTATTTT. Translating gives CSVGDRGGWSQYF.

This clonotype came up a few times. This chain joins TRBV7-9 and TRBJ1-6; D is perhaps TRBD1 (6 bases). The germline CDR1 and CDR2 sequences are SEHNR and FQNEAQ (reference sequence). The CDR3 spans 12 residues. Deletions cut 8 bases from V and 7 bases from J, with 9 bases between. The DNA for the CDR3 is TGTGCCAGCGGGGGGGCAAATTCACCCCTCCACTTT. This sequence encodes CASGGANSPLHF.

The chain combines TRBV12-3 or TRBV12-4 with TRBJ1-4; no definite D call. The CDR3 runs to 16 residues. V lost 6 bases, J lost 0 bases, and 14 bases lay in between. The CDR3 here is CASSLTRGATNEKLFF. As DNA, the CDR3 is TGTGCCAGCAGCCTCACCCGGGGTGCAACTAATGAAAAACTGTTTTTT.

In its sample, this clonotype was seen once. The genes are TRBV25-1 and TRBJ2-2; D is possibly TRBD1 (5 bases). Germline loops: CDR1 MGHDK, CDR2 SYGVNS. Trimming took 10 bases from V and 0 from J, leaving 18 bases between them. The CDR3 extends over 16 amino acids. The DNA for the CDR3 is TGTGCCACGTCAGGTTTAGGGGTCGCGAACACCGGGGAGCTGTTTTTT. Translating gives CATSGLGVANTGELFF.

This clonotype was observed a handful of times. The V call is TRBV12-3 or TRBV12-4, the J call TRBJ1-5; D gene unclear. V lost 3 bases, J lost 5 bases, and 8 bases lay in between. CDR3 length equals 13 residues. The CDR3 region is CASSFGRHQPQHF. The CDR3 nucleotides read TGTGCCAGCAGTTTCGGCAGGCATCAGCCCCAGCATTTT.

V usage is TRBV2 and J usage is TRBJ1-6; D possibly corresponds to TRBD1 (5 bases). V lost 5 bases and J lost 13, with 9 bases in between. This CDR3 has 11 residues. The V gene's germline CDR1 is SNHLY and CDR2 FYNNEI. CDR3: CASSPGVPLHF. The CDR3 region has the DNA TGTGCCAGCAGTCCGGGGGTCCCCCTCCACTTT.